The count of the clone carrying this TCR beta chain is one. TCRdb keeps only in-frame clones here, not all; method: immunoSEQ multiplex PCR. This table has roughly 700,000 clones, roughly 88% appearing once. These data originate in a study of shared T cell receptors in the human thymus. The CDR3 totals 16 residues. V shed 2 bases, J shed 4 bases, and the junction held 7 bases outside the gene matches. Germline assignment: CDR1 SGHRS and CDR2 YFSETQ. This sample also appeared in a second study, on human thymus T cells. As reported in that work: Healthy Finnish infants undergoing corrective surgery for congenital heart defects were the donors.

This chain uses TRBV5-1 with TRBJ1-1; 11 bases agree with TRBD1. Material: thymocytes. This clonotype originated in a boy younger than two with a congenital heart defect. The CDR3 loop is CASSFETGTGGTEAFF. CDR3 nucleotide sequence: TGCGCCAGCAGCTTCGAAACCGGGACAGGGGGCACTGAAGCTTTCTTT.